This is a list of T cell receptor beta chains from one sample in a study of T cells expressing NK-cell markers. Reprocessing the 5' RACE reads, TCRdb reports a single entry for every CDR3 protein and omits DNA. The sample shows 450,000 to 600,000 distinct CDR3 sequences, and under 4.5% sits with its ten largest clones. Sequenced sample: blood T cells: a sorted CD56 or NKG2C T cell subset, CD4+ or CD8+ T cells, or bulk PBMC T cells (not recorded which). The origin of the receptors is a man aged 18 to 30 in good health. Both conserved end residues are part of each CDR3.

v_gene: TRBV20-1
j_gene: TRBJ1-2
CDR3aa: CSAKPSISYTF

v_gene: TRBV5-1
j_gene: TRBJ2-4
CDR3aa: CASSLDAPGIGGPKGNIQYF

v_gene: TRBV24-1
j_gene: TRBJ2-3
CDR3aa: CATSVLAGGADTQYF

v_gene: TRBV12-3/TRBV12-4
j_gene: TRBJ2-3
CDR3aa: CASSYREGRFTQYF

v_gene: TRBV5-5
j_gene: TRBJ2-3
CDR3aa: CASSLVLATDTQYF

v_gene: TRBV12-3/TRBV12-4
j_gene: TRBJ2-3
CDR3aa: CASRKTSTDTQYF

v_gene: TRBV5-1
j_gene: TRBJ2-4
CDR3aa: CASSLPGMENIQYF

v_gene: TRBV3-1
j_gene: TRBJ2-4
CDR3aa: CASSQDQGTLAGVNIQYF

v_gene: TRBV7-3
j_gene: TRBJ2-5
CDR3aa: CASSLTSLAGGWAQVQYF

v_gene: TRBV15
j_gene: TRBJ1-1
CDR3aa: CATTRDGAEAFF

v_gene: TRBV12-3/TRBV12-4
j_gene: TRBJ1-5
CDR3aa: CASRISEHQPQHF

v_gene: TRBV25-1
j_gene: TRBJ2-1
CDR3aa: CASSLQITGPLGQFF

v_gene: TRBV4-2
j_gene: TRBJ2-1
CDR3aa: CASSQDWAGVYNEQFF

v_gene: TRBV9
j_gene: TRBJ2-5
CDR3aa: CASSIGIQETQYF

v_gene: TRBV5-6
j_gene: TRBJ1-1
CDR3aa: CASSSGRRYEAFF

v_gene: TRBV6-4
j_gene: TRBJ2-1
CDR3aa: CASSDETKTYNEQFF

v_gene: TRBV7-9
j_gene: TRBJ1-1
CDR3aa: CASSLILRARGNTEAFF

v_gene: TRBV20-1
j_gene: TRBJ2-2
CDR3aa: CSARDVDTGELFF

v_gene: TRBV7-2
j_gene: TRBJ2-7
CDR3aa: CASSFDWTRDEQYF

v_gene: TRBV10-3
j_gene: TRBJ2-1
CDR3aa: CAISEGSPEQFF

v_gene: TRBV20-1
j_gene: TRBJ1-5
CDR3aa: CSARDPGFLNQPQHF

v_gene: TRBV7-8
j_gene: TRBJ2-3
CDR3aa: CASSLAVAQRADTQYF

v_gene: TRBV6-5
j_gene: TRBJ1-1
CDR3aa: CASSYVRTEGAEAFF

v_gene: TRBV5-5
j_gene: TRBJ2-1
CDR3aa: CASSLAGLAGVVNEQFF

v_gene: TRBV10-2
j_gene: TRBJ2-3
CDR3aa: CASSLQTVYSTDTQYF

v_gene: TRBV20-1
j_gene: TRBJ2-2
CDR3aa: CSARDFTSGSTGELFF

v_gene: TRBV29-1
j_gene: TRBJ2-2
CDR3aa: CSVMRAPGELFF

v_gene: TRBV5-1
j_gene: TRBJ2-3
CDR3aa: CASSPGQATDTQYF

v_gene: TRBV12-3/TRBV12-4
j_gene: TRBJ2-3
CDR3aa: CASSFFSEGGDTQYF

v_gene: TRBV12-3/TRBV12-4
j_gene: TRBJ2-7
CDR3aa: CASSPNIYEQYF

v_gene: TRBV15
j_gene: TRBJ2-7
CDR3aa: CATSRTLGGLQSYEQYF

v_gene: TRBV20-1
j_gene: TRBJ2-1
CDR3aa: CSARVAPTAGGPKQSSYNEQFF

v_gene: TRBV5-1
j_gene: TRBJ1-2
CDR3aa: CASSLDRGLGGYTF

v_gene: TRBV7-2
j_gene: TRBJ2-3
CDR3aa: CASSLEWGAGDTQYF

v_gene: TRBV4-1
j_gene: TRBJ2-3
CDR3aa: CASSQVGLDSDTQYF

v_gene: TRBV6-6
j_gene: TRBJ1-1
CDR3aa: CASIRGTEAFF

v_gene: TRBV7-8
j_gene: TRBJ2-1
CDR3aa: CASSYYGTRGLAGNNEQFF

v_gene: TRBV6-6
j_gene: TRBJ1-2
CDR3aa: CASSYSKGSGYTF

v_gene: TRBV20-1
j_gene: TRBJ1-1
CDR3aa: CSARDTPTMNTEAFF

v_gene: TRBV29-1
j_gene: TRBJ2-1
CDR3aa: CSVELKLLPEQFF

v_gene: TRBV29-1
j_gene: TRBJ1-3
CDR3aa: CSVGGPGNTIYF

v_gene: TRBV10-2
j_gene: TRBJ2-7
CDR3aa: CASESGERSYEQYF

v_gene: TRBV4-3
j_gene: TRBJ2-1
CDR3aa: CASSPDSGRSYNEQFF

v_gene: TRBV12-3/TRBV12-4
j_gene: TRBJ2-6
CDR3aa: CASSSRGEQGSSFFGANVLTF

v_gene: TRBV30
j_gene: TRBJ2-1
CDR3aa: CAWSVAKNEQFF

v_gene: TRBV12-3/TRBV12-4
j_gene: TRBJ2-4
CDR3aa: CASSLRLRKNIQYF

v_gene: TRBV15
j_gene: TRBJ1-1
CDR3aa: CASKEGRTEAFF

v_gene: TRBV12-3/TRBV12-4
j_gene: TRBJ2-3
CDR3aa: CASSLRGTDTQYF

v_gene: TRBV10-1
j_gene: TRBJ2-1
CDR3aa: CASRQTSGSLEQFF

v_gene: TRBV2
j_gene: TRBJ2-1
CDR3aa: CASRLQGAEVNEQFF

v_gene: TRBV20-1
j_gene: TRBJ2-1
CDR3aa: CSATKLTSRDNEQFF